This record concerns one TCR beta chain sequence. Surgery without prior neoadjuvant therapy was the treatment of the selected pancreatic ductal adenocarcinoma patients. Profiling relied on immunoSEQ multiplex PCR, and the TCRdb table lists in-frame clones only, not all of them. Of 4,800 or so clones listed, 65% to 85% are singletons. This entry belongs to a study of T cells in pancreatic ductal adenocarcinoma. CDR3 length equals 15 residues. The germline CDR1 and CDR2 sequences are SGDLS and YYNGEE. V was clipped by 4 bases and J by 5 bases; unmatched bases: 6. Sequencing was carried out using pancreatic tumor tissue. The V gene is TRBV9, the J gene TRBJ2-2; 9 bases are a match to TRBD1. The clonotype was recovered from a human donor with pancreatic ductal adenocarcinoma. The donor label of this sample is uncertain. The CDR3 coding sequence is TGTGCCAGCAGCTCGGGGGACAGGGCTACCGGGGAGCTGTTTTTT. Protein: CASSSGDRATGELFF.